The 16 T cell receptor beta chains in this list originate from one sample, sequenced in a study of sequential checkpoint blockade in melanoma. Using immunoSEQ multiplex PCR, the repertoire was profiled, and TCRdb retains in-frame clones only, with some absent. The sample comprises 6,000 or so clones, around 20% of which are singletons, and roughly 10% rests with the top ten. Described treatment: randomized to nivolumab then ipilimumab (arm A) or the reverse (arm B). Source: tumor tissue (inferred from file names), taken from a patient given nivolumab and ipilimumab in sequence. These TCRs come from a human donor with melanoma.

The V call is TRBV29-1, the J call TRBJ2-1; a weak D match, TRBD1 (5 bases). V lost 2 bases to trimming and J lost 6 bases, with 20 bases between them. Germline values: CDR1 SQVTM, CDR2 ANQGSEA. The CDR3 totals 16 residues. This chain's CDR3 is CSVEPYGQGMFNEQFF. Written as DNA, the CDR3 is TGCAGCGTTGAACCCTACGGCCAGGGTATGTTCAATGAGCAGTTCTTC.

The CDR3: CASSQDRWTSGPRYNEQFF. CDR3 DNA: TGTGCCAGCAGCCAAGATCGGTGGACTAGCGGGCCCCGATACAATGAGCAGTTCTTC. The chain has TRBV14 and TRBJ2-1; TRBD2 matches at 11 bases. This CDR3 region has 19 residues. V shed 0 bases, J shed 4 bases, and the junction held 11 bases outside the gene matches. CDR1 is SGHDN and CDR2 is FVKESK in the germline V gene.

The chain joins TRBV5-1 to TRBJ2-3; D is unresolved. The CDR3 is 14 amino acids. Trimming cost V 6 bases and J 2 bases, with 13 bases left between them. The germline CDR1 and CDR2 sequences are SGHRS and YFSETQ. The CDR3 DNA reads TGCGCCAGCACGAGAAGAGCGACCACAGATACGCAGTATTTT. Translation gives CASTRRATTDTQYF.

The chain couples TRBV11-3 to TRBJ1-5, with D perhaps TRBD1 (5 bases). The germline CDR1 and CDR2 sequences are SGHNT and YENEEA. The CDR3 totals 15 residues. Trimming shortened V by 5 bases and J by 4 bases, and 15 bases separated the two germline ends. CDR3 in DNA: TGTGCCAGCAGCCCGGACAAGATTAAGAATCAGCCCCAGCATTTT. Amino acids: CASSPDKIKNQPQHF. Full variable domain (remainder filled in from reference TRBV11-3 and TRBJ1-5): EAGVVQSPRYKIIEKKQPVAFWCNPISGHNTLYWYLQNLGQGPELLIRYENEEAVDDSQLPKDRFSAERLKGVDSTLKIQPAELGDSAVYLCASSPDKIKNQPQHFGDGTRLSIL.

The chain employs TRBV12-5 and TRBJ2-7, with 8 nucleotides matching TRBD1. The V segment lost 7 bases and the J segment 3 bases; nucleotides outside the gene matches: 14. The CDR3 runs 16 residues. CDR1 LGHNT and CDR2 FRNRAP come from the germline V gene. The CDR3 sequence is CASVNSDRAIFYEQYF. CDR3 nucleotides: TGTGCTAGTGTCAACTCGGACAGGGCCATTTTCTACGAGCAGTACTTC.

This clone was seen more than once but under ten times. One end of the junction fails to match germline, which may point to a read error. The rearrangement uses TRBV7-6 and TRBJ2-1; TRBD1 aligns across 8 bases. The germline gives CDR1 SGHVS, CDR2 FNYEAQ. This CDR3 has 14 residues. CDR3 residues: CASSFGQGYSEQFF. As DNA, the CDR3 is TGTGCTAGCAGCTTTGGACAGGGTTACAGTGAGCAGTTCTTC.

This clone was counted ten times or more. V usage is TRBV11-3 and J usage is TRBJ2-1; TRBD2 agrees at 10 bases. After removal of 2 bases from V and 5 bases from J, the junction contained 6 bases not matched to a gene. The CDR3 totals 16 residues. Germline loops: CDR1 SGHNT, CDR2 YENEEA. CDR3: CASSLRASGRHNEQFF. Written as DNA, the CDR3 is TGTGCCAGCAGCTTAAGGGCTAGCGGGAGACACAATGAGCAGTTCTTC.

The chain couples TRBV28 to TRBJ2-1; TRBD2 is a possible D gene (5 bases). The CDR3 loop spans 15 amino acids. V was cut by 7 bases and J by 5 bases, with 18 bases left in between. Germline CDR1 MDHEN, CDR2 SYDVKM. CDR3 residues: CASTRELGLHNEQFF. In DNA form, the CDR3 reads TGTGCCAGCACTAGGGAGTTAGGACTCCACAATGAGCAGTTCTTC.

The chain joins TRBV6-8 to TRBJ2-2; no clear D gene. The CDR3 extends over 13 amino acids. Trimming removed 6 bases at V and 5 bases at J, with 10 bases between. Per germline, CDR1 MNHGY and CDR2 SAAAGT. CDR3 sequence reads: CASSFRLTGELFF. Written as DNA, the CDR3 is TGTGCCAGCAGCTTTAGACTGACCGGGGAGCTGTTTTTT.

By share, this clone ranks as medium-sized (0.01 to 0.1%). CDR3 residues: CASSSYAGNQETQYF. CDR3 bases: TGTGCCAGCAGCTCATATGCGGGTAACCAAGAGACCCAGTACTTC. V gene TRBV11-3 combines with J gene TRBJ2-5; perhaps TRBD2 as D (5 bases). Per germline, CDR1 SGHNT and CDR2 YENEEA. With 4 bases removed from V and 0 bases from J, the gap between germline ends came to 12 bases. This CDR3 has 15 residues.

The chain carries TRBV19 and TRBJ1-2, with a weak D call TRBD1 (5 bases). This CDR3 comprises 14 residues. The V gene lost 4 bases and the J gene lost 3 bases, with 12 bases spanning the gap. The germline gives CDR1 LNHDA, CDR2 SQIVND (reference sequence). The CDR3 loop is CASSRPRDHYGYTF. CDR3 bases: TGTGCCAGTAGTAGACCCCGGGACCACTATGGCTACACCTTC.

This clone occurred a few times. CDR3 nucleotides: TGTGCCAGCTCACTTTCCGGGACTAGCGGAGGGAGTAATGAGCAGTTCTTC. Amino acids: CASSLSGTSGGSNEQFF. The rearrangement links TRBV18 to TRBJ2-1, with 11 bases identical to TRBD2. Germline V CDR1 and CDR2: KGHSH, LQKENI. The CDR3 is made up of 17 amino acids. V gave up 4 bases and J gave up 7 bases; unmatched junction bases: 12.

This chain uses TRBV19 with TRBJ2-3, with a tentative D call TRBD2 (6 bases). Trimming cost V 4 bases and J 2 bases, with 10 bases left between them. This CDR3 spans 14 amino acids. Germline CDR1 reads LNHDA; CDR2 reads SQIVND (reference sequence). This CDR3 reads CASSTRRDTDTQYF. CDR3 nucleotide sequence: TGTGCCAGTAGTACCCGGCGGGACACAGATACGCAGTATTTT.

This clone was recorded at least ten times. The genes are TRBV9 and TRBJ2-1; tentatively, D is TRBD2 (5 bases). Trimming pared 3 bases from V and 3 bases from J, leaving 13 bases between. CDR3 length: 15 amino acids. Germline V gene sequence: CDR1 SGDLS, CDR2 YYNGEE. The CDR3 DNA is TGTGCCAGCAGCGCGCCCGGGAACTACTACAATGAGCAGTTCTTC. This gives the protein CASSAPGNYYNEQFF. Together with reference TRBV9 and TRBJ2-1, the CDR3 gives the full variable domain: DSGVTQTPKHLITATGQRVTLRCSPRSGDLSVYWYQQSLDQGLQFLIQYYNGEERAKGNILERFSAQQFPDLHSELNLSSLELGDSALYFCASSAPGNYYNEQFFGPGTRLTVL.

The V call is TRBV19, the J call TRBJ2-1, with D possibly TRBD2 on 6 matching bases. Germline values: CDR1 LNHDA, CDR2 SQIVND (reference sequence). This CDR3 spans 16 amino acids. V lost 1 base and J lost 2, with 12 bases in between. The CDR3 sequence: CASSIASEGAYNEQFF. The CDR3 nucleotides are TGTGCCAGTAGTATAGCATCGGAGGGAGCCTACAATGAGCAGTTCTTC.

This clone was seen a handful of times. This sequence joins TRBV30 and TRBJ2-7; maybe TRBD2 (6 bases). With 1 base removed from V and 7 bases from J, the gap between germline ends came to 17 bases. The length of the CDR3 is 14 residues. Germline-derived CDR1 and CDR2 are GTSNPN and SVGIG (reference sequence). The CDR3 is CAWSASGLSEEQYF. CDR3 nucleotide sequence: TGTGCCTGGAGTGCCTCGGGACTTTCGGAGGAGCAGTACTTC. Drawing the rest from reference TRBV30 and TRBJ2-7, the complete variable domain is SQTIHQWPATLVQPVGSPLSLECTVEGTSNPNLYWYRQAAGRGLQLLFYSVGIGQISSEVPQNLSASRPQDRQFILSSKKLLLSDSGFYLCAWSASGLSEEQYFGPGTRLTVT.